These 30 T cell receptor beta chains were sequenced from one sample in a study of T cell responses to AZD1222 COVID-19 vaccine. The table came from immunoSEQ multiplex PCR; TCRdb's copy has only in-frame clones and leaves some out. The sample has more than 95,000 clones, roughly nine tenths seen once. The sample consisted of peripheral blood, taken 28 days after the second AZD1222 dose. These TCRs come from an adult who received the AZD1222 COVID-19 vaccine.

CDR3 DNA: TGTGCCAGCAGCGTCGGAGGAGATACGCAGTATTTT. Residues: CASSVGGDTQYF. The J gene is TRBJ2-3, the V gene TRBV7-9; perhaps TRBD2 as D (5 bases). Germline V CDR1 and CDR2: SEHNR, FQNEAQ (reference sequence). The V gene lost 5 bases and the J gene lost 5 bases, with 8 bases spanning the gap. CDR3 size: 12 residues.

This chain uses TRBV27 with TRBJ1-1; D unclear. V was shortened by 3 bases and J by 5 bases, with 19 bases between the two germline ends. Germline V CDR1 and CDR2: MNHEY, SMNVEV (reference sequence). The CDR3 is made up of 16 amino acids. The CDR3: CASSLGSRPRGTEAFF. The CDR3 nucleotides are TGTGCCAGCAGTTTGGGATCGCGGCCTCGGGGTACTGAAGCTTTCTTT.

The rearrangement links TRBV24-1 to TRBJ2-5; D ambiguous. This CDR3 is built from 13 residues. V dropped 3 bases and J dropped 5 bases, with 9 bases sitting between them. CDR1 is KGHDR and CDR2 is SFDVKD in the germline V gene. The CDR3 loop reads CATSDPAGETQYF. CDR3 DNA: TGTGCCACCAGTGATCCCGCCGGGGAGACCCAGTACTTC.

The CDR3 region is CASSDLVTGELFF. The CDR3 DNA reads TGCGCCAGCAGTGATTTGGTTACCGGGGAGCTGTTTTTT. This chain joins TRBV10-1 and TRBJ2-2; D is unresolved. V was clipped by 3 bases and J by 5 bases, with 7 bases between them. The CDR3 spans 13 residues. Germline V gene lookup returns CDR1 WNHNN and CDR2 SYGVQD (reference sequence).

The genes are TRBV5-1 and TRBJ2-7; D may correspond to TRBD1 or TRBD2 (5 bases each). Germline values: CDR1 SGHRS, CDR2 YFSETQ. V was shortened by 3 bases and J by 1 base, with 8 bases between the two germline ends. This CDR3 has 13 amino acids. The CDR3 region has the DNA TGCGCCAGCAGCTCGGGGCCTTCCTACGAGCAGTACTTC. Protein: CASSSGPSYEQYF.

A single count supports this clone. The rearrangement uses TRBV27 and TRBJ2-1; D is undetermined. CDR1 is MNHEY and CDR2 is SMNVEV in the germline V gene (reference sequence). The CDR3 runs to 17 residues. With 5 bases removed from V and 5 bases from J, the gap between germline ends came to 22 bases. In DNA, the CDR3 is TGTGCCAGCAGTCTCAGACGTGGGCCACCGTATCACAATGAGCAGTTCTTC. Amino acid sequence: CASSLRRGPPYHNEQFF.

This sequence joins TRBV2 and TRBJ2-7; D possibly corresponds to TRBD2 (5 bases). The germline gives CDR1 SNHLY, CDR2 FYNNEI. V was pared by 7 bases and J by 1 base, with 14 bases between. This CDR3 has 14 residues. The CDR3 reads CASIKEAESYEQYF. In nucleotides, the CDR3 is TGTGCCAGCATCAAGGAGGCAGAGTCCTACGAGCAGTACTTC.

CDR3 protein: CASSLGQVDTQYF. The CDR3 region has the DNA TGTGCCAGCAGCTTAGGCCAGGTGGATACGCAGTATTTT. The rearrangement uses TRBV7-2 and TRBJ2-3, with D unresolved. Per the germline V gene, CDR1 is SGHTA and CDR2 is FQGNSA. This CDR3 region has 13 residues. The V end lost 1 base, the J end lost 6 bases, and 8 bases lay between the germline ends.

V and J are TRBV19 and TRBJ2-3, with D possibly matching TRBD1 (6 bases). The CDR3 loop spans 15 amino acids. V gave up 3 bases and J gave up 1 base, with 11 bases separating them. Germline V gene data show CDR1 as LNHDA and CDR2 as SQIVND (reference sequence). The CDR3 DNA is TGTGCCAGTAGTATTTGGGCAGGGGGCACAGATACGCAGTATTTT. This codes for CASSIWAGGTDTQYF.

This clone was seen once. This sequence joins TRBV28 and TRBJ2-3, with TRBD1 matching over 8 bases. The V gene's germline CDR1 is MDHEN and CDR2 SYDVKM. J gave up 1 base and V 7 bases, and 4 bases lay outside the gene matches. The CDR3 extends over 14 amino acids. The CDR3 sequence: CASIDRGGTDTQYF. The CDR3 DNA reads as TGTGCCAGCATAGACAGGGGTGGCACAGATACGCAGTATTTT.

This clone has only one observation. The chain recombines TRBV7-2 with TRBJ1-6, with 7 bases matching TRBD1. V trimming: 1 base; J trimming: 14 bases; junction bases outside the gene matches: 5. The germline V gene has CDR1 SGHTA and CDR2 FQGNSA. The CDR3 contains 13 residues. As DNA, the CDR3 is TGTGCCAGCAGCTTAGAATGGACAGGTGCCCTCCACTTT. Protein: CASSLEWTGALHF.

The DNA of the CDR3 is TGTGCCAGCCGAGAACAGACAACTAATGAAAAACTGTTTTTT. It specifies CASREQTTNEKLFF. The rearrangement uses TRBV6-5 and TRBJ1-4; D ambiguous. The CDR3 spans 14 residues. CDR1 and CDR2 (germline): MNHEY, SVGAGI. V was clipped by 8 bases and J by 0 bases, with 10 bases between them.

The chain links TRBV4-2 to TRBJ1-1, with D hard to call. Germline CDR1 and CDR2: LGHNA and YNFKEQ. The CDR3 has 14 amino acids. Trimming cost V 0 bases and J 6 bases, with 11 bases left between them. Here the CDR3 reads CASSQEGLSAEAFF. The CDR3 DNA is TGTGCCAGCAGCCAAGAGGGATTAAGCGCTGAAGCTTTCTTT.

This chain links TRBV28 with TRBJ2-7; D unresolved. Trimming removed 10 bases at V and 0 bases at J, with 13 bases between. CDR1 is MDHEN and CDR2 is SYDVKM in the germline V gene. The CDR3 has 13 amino acids. The CDR3 nucleotides are TGTGCCACTCTGACGGAGCACTCCTACGAGCAGTACTTC. This sequence encodes CATLTEHSYEQYF.

The chain couples TRBV30 to TRBJ2-1, with D tentatively TRBD2 (5 bases). Looked up from germline, CDR1 is GTSNPN and CDR2 is SVGIG (reference sequence). This CDR3 has 12 amino acids. The germline V and J ends were trimmed by 0 bases and 6 bases, with 6 bases remaining between them. The CDR3 DNA reads TGTGCCTGGAGTGTAGGGAGCAATGAGCAGTTCTTC. Protein product: CAWSVGSNEQFF.

V is TRBV6-6 and J is TRBJ2-7, with D perhaps TRBD1 (5 bases). The V gene's germline CDR1 is MNHNY and CDR2 SVGAGI (reference sequence). The CDR3 covers 14 residues. The germline V and J ends were trimmed by 0 bases and 2 bases, with 8 bases remaining between them. The CDR3 bases are TGTGCCAGCAGTTACTCTCAGGGCCCCTACGAGCAGTACTTC. This encodes CASSYSQGPYEQYF.

The chain links TRBV18 to TRBJ1-6, with D uncertain. Trimming cost V 3 bases and J 6 bases, with 9 bases left between them. This CDR3 is built from 14 residues. Germline assignment: CDR1 KGHSH and CDR2 LQKENI. The chain's CDR3 is CASSPGDRNSPLHF. The CDR3 DNA follows: TGTGCCAGCTCACCCGGGGATCGTAATTCACCCCTCCACTTT.

The chain has TRBV5-6 and TRBJ1-6, with 8 bases aligning to TRBD1. The CDR3 is made up of 15 amino acids. CDR1 and CDR2 from the germline V gene are SGHDT and YYEEEE. After removal of 0 bases from V and 6 bases from J, the junction contained 2 bases not matched to a gene. This CDR3 is CASSLVDRVNSPLHF. CDR3 in DNA: TGTGCCAGCAGCTTGGTGGACAGGGTTAATTCACCCCTCCACTTT.

This chain uses TRBV18 with TRBJ1-1; 7 positions match TRBD1. The ends lost 5 bases at V and 8 bases at J; junction bases unmatched: 11. Germline CDR1 and CDR2: KGHSH and LQKENI. The CDR3 length is 14 residues. CDR3 DNA: TGTGCCAGCTCATTAACCCCGGGACAGAGCGAAGCTTTCTTT. It encodes CASSLTPGQSEAFF. The variable domain in full, with the rest retrieved from reference TRBV18 and TRBJ1-1, is NAGVMQNPRHLVRRRGQEARLRCSPMKGHSHVYWYRQLPEEGLKFMVYLQKENIIDESGMPKERFSAEFPKEGPSILRIQQVVRGDSAAYFCASSLTPGQSEAFFGQGTRLTVV.

This clone occurred once. CDR3 DNA: TGCAGCGTAGGACGAGGGATGAACACTGAAGCTTTCTTT. Translated, it gives CSVGRGMNTEAFF. This chain links TRBV29-1 with TRBJ1-1; D is uncertain. The CDR3 is 13 amino acids. Looked up from germline, CDR1 is SQVTM and CDR2 is ANQGSEA. Trimming stripped 6 bases from V and 0 bases from J, with 11 bases between. Complete variable domain (other parts from reference TRBV29-1 and TRBJ1-1): SAVISQKPSRDICQRGTSLTIQCQVDSQVTMMFWYRQQPGQSLTLIATANQGSEATYESGFVIDKFPISRPNLTFSTLTVSNMSPEDSSIYLCSVGRGMNTEAFFGQGTRLTVV.

The chain is built from TRBV27 and TRBJ2-5; D gene ambiguous. V was cut by 7 bases and J by 3 bases, with 18 bases left in between. Per germline, CDR1 MNHEY and CDR2 SMNVEV (reference sequence). The CDR3 length is 15 residues. Here the CDR3 reads CASKSQTSREETQYF. As DNA, the CDR3 is TGTGCCAGCAAGTCACAGACCTCCCGGGAAGAGACCCAGTACTTC.

The chain is built from TRBV21-1 and TRBJ2-5; the table assigns TRBD1, which was not confirmed against the DNA. TRBV21-1 is a documented pseudogene. There are 15 residues in the CDR3. CDR3 DNA: TGTGCCAGCAGCAAATCTTGTCAGGGGACGGAGACCCAGTACTTC. Amino acid sequence: CASSKSCQGTETQYF.

This clone appeared once. The chain links TRBV27 to TRBJ2-1, with 10 nucleotides matching TRBD2. V gave up 6 bases and J gave up 7 bases; unmatched junction bases: 12. Germline lookup yields CDR1 MNHEY and CDR2 SMNVEV (reference sequence). The CDR3 has 16 amino acids. The CDR3 protein is CASSPTWVAGGNEQFF. In DNA, the CDR3 is TGTGCCAGCAGCCCTACCTGGGTAGCGGGAGGTAATGAGCAGTTCTTC.

The rearrangement links TRBV12-3 or TRBV12-4 to TRBJ2-5, with a possible D match to TRBD2 (6 bases). The CDR3 is 13 amino acids. V lost 3 bases and J 5 bases, leaving 10 bases between the germline ends. The DNA of the CDR3 is TGTGCCAGCAGTTTCGGAGGGGCTGAGACCCAGTACTTC. Its protein product is CASSFGGAETQYF.

The V call is TRBV9, the J call TRBJ2-5, with a possible D match to TRBD2 (6 bases). V was trimmed by 0 bases and J by 2 bases, leaving 11 bases between them. The CDR3 totals 15 residues. Germline loops: CDR1 SGDLS, CDR2 YYNGEE. The CDR3 DNA reads as TGTGCCAGCAGCGTAGGGGAGGAGGGACAAGAGACCCAGTACTTC. Its protein is CASSVGEEGQETQYF.

This rearrangement joins TRBV6-5 to TRBJ1-2, with D possibly being TRBD1 (6 bases). Trimming took 6 bases from V and 2 from J, leaving 16 bases between them. This CDR3 has 15 residues. Germline CDR1 MNHEY, CDR2 SVGAGI. DNA of the CDR3: TGTGCCAGCAGGCGAACCCGGGGGCAGAACTATGGCTACACCTTC. It specifies CASRRTRGQNYGYTF.

The V and J genes are TRBV29-1 and TRBJ1-6; D possibly corresponds to TRBD1 (6 bases). V lost 4 bases and J lost 8, with 12 bases in between. The CDR3 is 13 amino acids. The V gene's germline CDR1 is SQVTM and CDR2 ANQGSEA. The CDR3 reads CSVGEGGDSPLHF. The CDR3 nucleotides read TGCAGCGTTGGTGAAGGGGGGGATTCACCCCTCCACTTT.

The chain is built from TRBV28 and TRBJ2-7; weak D call: TRBD2 (5 bases). CDR1 is MDHEN and CDR2 is SYDVKM in the germline V gene. V shed 6 bases and J shed 12 bases, with 18 bases lying between them. This CDR3 comprises 12 residues. CDR3 protein: CASSPQTTRWYF. CDR3 bases: TGTGCCAGCAGCCCCCAGACTACCAGATGGTACTTC.

This chain connects TRBV19 to TRBJ1-1, with D unresolved. Germline V gene lookup returns CDR1 LNHDA and CDR2 SQIVND (reference sequence). This CDR3 is 15 amino acids long. V lost 3 bases and J 5 bases, leaving 16 bases between the germline ends. CDR3 nucleotides: TGTGCCAGTAGTATTACGGCGGGCGCGAATACTGAAGCTTTCTTT. This codes for CASSITAGANTEAFF. The variable domain in full, completed from reference TRBV19 and TRBJ1-1, reads DGGITQSPKYLFRKEGQNVTLSCEQNLNHDAMYWYRQDPGQGLRLIYYSQIVNDFQKGDIAEGYSVSREKKESFPLTVTSAQKNPTAFYLCASSITAGANTEAFFGQGTRLTVV.

As concerns this clone: The germline gene is not matched at one end of the junction; a read error may be the cause. J is TRBJ2-1 and V is TRBV11-3, with D unresolved. The CDR3 consists of 14 residues. Germline V gene data show CDR1 as SGHNT and CDR2 as YENEEA. The CDR3 bases are TGTGCCAGCAGCTACCAGCTAGAATACAGTGAGCAGTTCTTC. This codes for CASSYQLEYSEQFF.